The next 10 T cell receptor beta chains were all read from a single sample in a study of blood T cell repertoires in COVID-19. TCRdb keeps only in-frame clones here, not all; method: immunoSEQ multiplex PCR. In the table there are about 490,000 clones, roughly 85% of which are singletons. Sequenced input: peripheral blood. The receptors shown here come from a human donor in a cohort sampled during active COVID-19.

CDR3 loop: CASSYTVSYGYTF. The CDR3 nucleotides read TGTGCCAGCAGCTATACAGTATCCTATGGCTACACCTTC. The J gene is TRBJ1-2, the V gene TRBV28, with D uncertain. V was clipped by 6 bases and J by 4 bases, with 12 bases between them. Germline V lookup: CDR1 MDHEN, CDR2 SYDVKM. The CDR3 runs 13 residues.

As for this clone: Other nucleotide sequences from this sample produce the same CDR3. The chain combines TRBV7-2 with TRBJ2-7, with 11 bases aligning to TRBD2. The CDR3 covers 15 residues. V dropped 4 bases and J dropped 1; count of bases not matched to a gene: 3. Germline V CDR1 and CDR2: SGHTA, FQGNSA. The chain's CDR3 is CASSSRLAGSYEQYF. The CDR3 coding sequence is TGTGCCAGCAGCTCCCGACTAGCGGGGTCCTACGAGCAGTACTTC.

The CDR3 here is CASSQGWLASKVGELFF. CDR3 in DNA: TGTGCCAGCAGCCAAGGCTGGCTAGCATCTAAGGTGGGGGAGCTGTTTTTT. The chain uses TRBV3-1 (or the pseudogene TRBV3-2) and TRBJ2-2; maybe TRBD2 (5 bases). This CDR3 spans 17 amino acids. Germline CDR1 is LGHDT and CDR2 is YNNKEL (reference sequence). V was clipped by 1 base and J by 8 bases, with 20 bases between them.

The chain has TRBV29-1 and TRBJ1-2; 8 positions agree with TRBD1. The CDR3 runs 14 residues. Trimming at V came to 1 base and at J to 1 base, leaving 2 bases not matched to a gene. Germline CDR1 and CDR2: SQVTM and ANQGSEA. The CDR3 is CSVEGTGNNYGYTF. DNA of the CDR3: TGCAGCGTTGAAGGGACAGGGAATAACTATGGCTACACCTTC. The whole variable domain, remainder taken from reference TRBV29-1 and TRBJ1-2, is SAVISQKPSRDICQRGTSLTIQCQVDSQVTMMFWYRQQPGQSLTLIATANQGSEATYESGFVIDKFPISRPNLTFSTLTVSNMSPEDSSIYLCSVEGTGNNYGYTFGSGTRLTVV.

For this clone: A read error may account for a junction end that differs from germline. V gene TRBV7-7 combines with J gene TRBJ2-3; TRBD2 matches at 12 bases. From germline, CDR1 is SSHAT and CDR2 FNYEAQ (reference sequence). The CDR3 runs 15 residues. CDR3 amino acids: CASSSLAGGRDTQYF. The CDR3 DNA reads TGTGCTAGCAGCTCGCTAGCGGGAGGGAGAGATACGCAGTATTTT.

The chain joins TRBV14 to TRBJ1-2, with D perhaps matching TRBD1 (6 bases). The V and J ends lost 4 bases and 4 bases respectively, with 16 bases between them. The CDR3 totals 15 residues. Germline CDR1 is SGHDN and CDR2 is FVKESK. CDR3 in DNA: TGTGCCAGCAGCCCCCTTAGGGGGACACTCTATGGCTACACCTTC. Its protein product is CASSPLRGTLYGYTF.

This chain links TRBV5-4 with TRBJ2-3; the D gene is possibly TRBD2 (6 bases). V was trimmed by 2 bases and J by 2 bases, leaving 9 bases between them. The CDR3 has 14 residues. Germline CDR1 SGHNT, CDR2 YYREEE (reference sequence). CDR3 DNA sequence: TGTGCCAGCAGCTTCGCGGGGATCACAGATACGCAGTATTTT. Its translation: CASSFAGITDTQYF.

The CDR3 nucleotides are TGTGCCAGCAGCTTCCAGGGAAACACTGAAGCTTTCTTT. Its protein is CASSFQGNTEAFF. The gene calls are TRBV2 and TRBJ1-1; D is perhaps TRBD1 (5 bases). Deletions cut 6 bases from V and 2 bases from J, with 10 bases between. This CDR3 comprises 13 residues. From germline, CDR1 is SNHLY and CDR2 FYNNEI. Variable domain in full (rest from reference TRBV2 and TRBJ1-1): EPEVTQTPSHQVTQMGQEVILRCVPISNHLYFYWYRQILGQKVEFLVSFYNNEISEKSEIFDDQFSVERPDGSNFTLKIRSTKLEDSAMYFCASSFQGNTEAFFGQGTRLTVV.

The chain is built from TRBV24-1 and TRBJ1-2, with 9 bases that match TRBD1. The CDR3 consists of 14 residues. V gave up 7 bases and J gave up 4 bases; unmatched junction bases: 6. Looked up from germline, CDR1 is KGHDR and CDR2 is SFDVKD. CDR3 loop: CATSPRDRAYGYTF. For the CDR3, the DNA is TGTGCCACCAGCCCCCGGGACAGGGCCTATGGCTACACCTTC.

The chain has TRBV6-2 or TRBV6-3 and TRBJ2-3, with unresolved D. The CDR3 is made up of 17 amino acids. Per the germline V gene, CDR1 is MNHEY and CDR2 is SVGEGT. V was pared by 0 bases and J by 2 bases, with 15 bases between. The CDR3 sequence is CASSYSNRGGYTDTQYF. CDR3 bases: TGTGCCAGCAGTTACTCGAATCGAGGCGGTTACACAGATACGCAGTATTTT.